The T cell receptor beta chain under discussion was sequenced for a study of T cell responses to AZD1222 COVID-19 vaccine. Assay: immunoSEQ multiplex PCR; the TCRdb copy retains only in-frame clones and omits some. Among about 100,000 clones listed, approximately 90% were seen once. The V gene's germline CDR1 is SGHNT and CDR2 YYREEE (reference sequence). There are 14 residues in the CDR3. Trimming took off 6 bases at V and 0 bases at J, with 12 bases between the two ends. The clonotype originates from an adult in good health. V gene TRBV5-4 combines with J gene TRBJ1-1; weak D call: TRBD1 (6 bases). The input for sequencing was peripheral blood, taken on day 0 of AZD1222 vaccination. The CDR3 region is CASKKDSLNTEAFF. CDR3 DNA sequence: TGTGCCAGCAAGAAGGACAGCTTGAACACTGAAGCTTTCTTT.